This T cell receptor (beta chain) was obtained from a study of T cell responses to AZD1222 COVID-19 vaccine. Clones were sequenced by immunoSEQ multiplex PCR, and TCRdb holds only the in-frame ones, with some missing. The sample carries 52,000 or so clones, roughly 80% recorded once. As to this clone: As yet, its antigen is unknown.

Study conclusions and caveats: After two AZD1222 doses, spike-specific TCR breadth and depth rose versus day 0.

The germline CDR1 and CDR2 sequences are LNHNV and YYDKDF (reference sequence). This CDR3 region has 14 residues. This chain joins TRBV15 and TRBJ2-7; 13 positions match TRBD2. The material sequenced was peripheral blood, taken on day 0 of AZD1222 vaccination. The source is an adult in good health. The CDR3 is CATRGLAGEYEQYF. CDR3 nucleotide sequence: TGTGCAACACGTGGACTAGCGGGAGAATATGAGCAGTACTTC.